A selection of T cell receptor beta chains follows, all from one sample in a study of cytomegalovirus exposure and HLA in healthy donors. This table comes from immunoSEQ multiplex PCR, and its TCRdb copy is limited to in-frame clones, with some not included. In the table there are tens of thousands of clones, 65% to 70% of which are singletons. Input material: PBMCs. The receptors shown here come from a male donor in good health and CMV-seropositive. Both conserved end residues are part of each CDR3. Fields, in order: J gene, clone size, D gene, V gene, CDR3 DNA, CDR3 protein. D genes are given only for firm matches. Rows may omit the clone size; those that give it use once, few, many or a size class.

TRBJ2-7 | NA | TRBD1 | TRBV7-3 | TGTGCCAGCAGCTTAGGGACAGGGGGATTTGACTCCTACGAGCAGTACTTC | CASSLGTGGFDSYEQYF
TRBJ2-7 | few | NA | TRBV11-2 | TGTGCCAGCAGCTTACAACTCCAATCCTACGAGCAGTACTTC | CASSLQLQSYEQYF
TRBJ2-2 | NA | TRBD1 | TRBV7-6 | TGTGCCAGCAGCGCACAGGGGCCGGGAACCGGGGAGCTGTTTTTT | CASSAQGPGTGELFF
TRBJ2-1 | NA | NA | TRBV11-2 | TGTGCCAGCAGCCCCCTTGATGAGCAGTTCTTC | CASSPLDEQFF
TRBJ2-1 | NA | NA | TRBV6-1 | TGTGCCAGCAGTGAATTAGCGGCCTACAATGAGCAGTTCTTC | CASSELAAYNEQFF
TRBJ2-3 | few | NA | TRBV18 | TGTGCCAGCTCACCTAACACAGATACGCAGTATTTT | CASSPNTDTQYF
TRBJ2-1 | NA | NA | TRBV9 | TGTGCCAGCAGCGTAGATACAGGGTCCTACAATGAGCAGTTCTTC | CASSVDTGSYNEQFF
TRBJ2-4 | few | TRBD1 | TRBV4-1 | TGCGCCAGCAGCCAAGAGGATCAGGGGGCTTTATACATTCAGTACTTC | CASSQEDQGALYIQYF
TRBJ1-6 | NA | NA | TRBV5-1 | TGCGCCAGCAGCTTGGGCCTCCGAGGCGGTTCACCCCTCCACTTT | CASSLGLRGGSPLHF
TRBJ1-1 | NA | NA | TRBV7-9 | TGTTCCAGCAGAGACCCGTGGGGAGGCAGGGTAATGAACACTGAAGCTTTCTTT | CSSRDPWGGRVMNTEAFF
TRBJ2-7 | few | NA | TRBV4-3 | TGCGCCAGCAGCCAAGATTCAGACTCCTACGAGCAGTACTTC | CASSQDSDSYEQYF
TRBJ1-1 | NA | NA | TRBV6-6 | TGTGCCAGCAGTTACTCGCAGTTCACTGAAGCTTTCTTT | CASSYSQFTEAFF
TRBJ1-5 | NA | NA | TRBV19 | TGTGCCAGTAGTATATTACGGGGTTCGGGCAATCAGCCCCAGCATTTT | CASSILRGSGNQPQHF
TRBJ2-7 | NA | NA | TRBV6-1 | TGTGCCAGCAGTGAACAGGTGGTGGTCTACGAGCAGTACTTC | CASSEQVVVYEQYF
TRBJ1-1 | few | NA | TRBV7-9 | TGTGCCAGCAGCTTCCCTGGACAAGTTGAAGCTTTCTTT | CASSFPGQVEAFF
TRBJ1-6 | once | TRBD1 | TRBV7-3 | TGTGCCAGCAGCCGACAGGGAGAGGGTTCACCCCTCCACTTT | CASSRQGEGSPLHF
TRBJ2-1 | NA | TRBD2 | TRBV6-1 | TGTGCCAGCCTAGCGGGGGCGGGGAATGAGCAGTTCTTC | CASLAGAGNEQFF
TRBJ2-3 | NA | TRBD2 | TRBV7-3 | TGTGCCAGCAGCTTAGACGGACTAGCGGGGACGCGCACAGATACGCAGTATTTT | CASSLDGLAGTRTDTQYF
TRBJ2-1 | NA | TRBD1 | TRBV30 | TGTGCCTGGAGTGTGTCCGGGACAGCGTTCTCCTACAATGAGCAGTTCTTC | CAWSVSGTAFSYNEQFF
TRBJ1-1 | NA | NA | TRBV2 | TGTGCCAGCATCGATAGGGGGTGGGACACTGAAGCTTTCTTT | CASIDRGWDTEAFF
TRBJ2-2 | NA | NA | TRBV4-3 | TGCGCCAGCAGCCAAGTGCCTCCGGGACACTCGAACACCGGGGAGCTGTTTTTT | CASSQVPPGHSNTGELFF
TRBJ1-3 | few | TRBD1 | TRBV4-3 | TGCGCCAGCAGCCGGACAGGGGGCAACGGTGGAAACACCATATATTTT | CASSRTGGNGGNTIYF
TRBJ2-3 | NA | NA | TRBV5-1 | TGCGCCAGCAGCTTGGAAGTACAGGGTGGGGATACGCAGTATTTT | CASSLEVQGGDTQYF
TRBJ1-3 | NA | NA | TRBV10-2 | TGCGCCAGCAGCCCCACTCCTTACTCTGGAAACACCATATATTTT | CASSPTPYSGNTIYF
TRBJ1-1 | NA | NA | TRBV6-1 | TGTGCCAGCAGTGATGGGCAGGGGTACACTGAAGCTTTCTTT | CASSDGQGYTEAFF
TRBJ2-6 | few | NA | TRBV11-3 | TGTGCCAGCAGCTCTTCGGCCAACGTCCTGACTTTC | CASSSSANVLTF
TRBJ1-2 | NA | TRBD1 | TRBV7-3 | TGTGCCAGCAGCTTAGGGGACAGCAGTTTGGACTATGGCTACACCTTC | CASSLGDSSLDYGYTF
TRBJ2-7 | NA | TRBD2 | TRBV6-5 | TGTGCCAGCAGTTACGGCAACGGACTAGCTTTGTACGAGCAGTACTTC | CASSYGNGLALYEQYF
TRBJ2-2 | NA | NA | TRBV4-2 | TGTGCCAGCAGCCAACTTAACGACTACACCGGGGAGCTGTTTTTT | CASSQLNDYTGELFF
TRBJ1-4 | few | NA | TRBV11-2 | TGTGCCAGCAGCTTAGAAGGGGTCGGCAGTGAAAAACTGTTTTTT | CASSLEGVGSEKLFF
TRBJ2-7 | few | NA | TRBV2 | TGTGCCAGCAGTCAACCGGACGTCCGGGGATACGAGCAGTACTTC | CASSQPDVRGYEQYF
TRBJ1-5 | few | TRBD1 | TRBV5-5 | TGTGCCAGCAGCCCGGGACAGTCTTTTGAACAGCCCCAGCATTTT | CASSPGQSFEQPQHF
TRBJ2-3 | NA | NA | TRBV7-3 | TGTGCCAGCAGCCCAGCGGGCCGACACACAGATACGCAGTATTTT | CASSPAGRHTDTQYF
TRBJ2-5 | NA | TRBD1 | TRBV2 | TGTGCCAGCAGTCCAAACCAGGGACAGGGGGCAGAGGAGCAGTACTTC | CASSPNQGQGAEEQYF
TRBJ1-5 | NA | NA | TRBV2 | TGTGCCAGCAGTGAAGAAAGGTTGGGAGGTCAGCCCCAGCATTTT | CASSEERLGGQPQHF
TRBJ1-4 | few | TRBD1 | TRBV5-5 | TGTGCCAGCAGCTTGGAACAGGGGGCAACCACTAATGAAAAACTGTTTTTT | CASSLEQGATTNEKLFF
TRBJ2-7 | NA | NA | TRBV15 | TGTGCCACCAGCGGACCTGACAGCTACGAGCAGTACTTC | CATSGPDSYEQYF
TRBJ1-1 | few | TRBD1 | TRBV13 | TGTGCCAGCAGCTATGAGGGACAGGGGACCACTGAAGCTTTCTTT | CASSYEGQGTTEAFF
TRBJ1-2 | NA | TRBD1 | TRBV30 | TGTGCCTGGACTTACAGGGGCCGCTACACCTTC | CAWTYRGRYTF
TRBJ2-3 | NA | NA | TRBV2 | TGTGCCAGCAGGGGGCTTTCGGTGGATACGCAGTATTTT | CASRGLSVDTQYF
TRBJ1-4 | once | TRBD1 | TRBV27 | TGTGCCAGCAGACCGGGACAGAGAAATGAAAAACTGTTTTTT | CASRPGQRNEKLFF
TRBJ1-5 | few | NA | TRBV4-2 | TGTGCCAGCAGCCAAGTGTGGGGGGGGGATCAGCCCCAGCATTTT | CASSQVWGGDQPQHF
TRBJ1-1 | NA | NA | TRBV6-1 | TGTGCCAGCAGTGAAGAATTGCCCGGGAGATTGGACACTGAAGCTTTCTTT | CASSEELPGRLDTEAFF
TRBJ2-3 | once | NA | TRBV12-5 | TGTGCTAGTGCCGCCCCAGAAACAGATACGCAGTATTTT | CASAAPETDTQYF
TRBJ1-5 | few | NA | TRBV6-4 | TGTGCCAGCAGTGAAAGCAGCAATCAGCCCCAGCATTTT | CASSESSNQPQHF
TRBJ2-5 | NA | NA | TRBV29-1 | TGCAGCGTTACCTCCGGACTGCTAGAGACCCAGTACTTC | CSVTSGLLETQYF
TRBJ2-2 | NA | TRBD2 | TRBV7-2 | TGTGCCAGCAGCTTAGAAGGACTAGCGGAACGCACCGGGGAGCTGTTTTTT | CASSLEGLAERTGELFF
TRBJ2-3 | NA | NA | TRBV5-6 | TGTGCCAGCAGCCTCTCGGTGACAGATACGCAGTATTTT | CASSLSVTDTQYF
TRBJ1-2 | NA | NA | TRBV18 | TGTGCCAGCTCACCACTGCTTGACAGTGATGGCTACACCTTC | CASSPLLDSDGYTF
TRBJ2-2 | NA | TRBD1 | TRBV29-1 | TGCAGCGTTGTGGGTCAGGGGGTTAAGAACACCGGGGAGCTGTTTTTT | CSVVGQGVKNTGELFF
TRBJ2-2 | few | NA | TRBV5-1 | TGCGCCAGCAGCTTTACACCAGGGTCGAGTACCGGGGAGCTGTTTTTT | CASSFTPGSSTGELFF
TRBJ2-7 | NA | NA | TRBV30 | TGTGCCTGGAGTGTACTTCGCGGGATGAGATACGAGCAGTACTTC | CAWSVLRGMRYEQYF